Below are 5 T cell receptor beta chains sequenced from a single sample in a study of Ad26.COV2.S vaccination and SARS-CoV-2 variants (dated by TCRdb to 2020 to 2023). Libraries were built with the immunoSEQ multiplex PCR assay. TCRdb mirrors the immuneACCESS table, restricted to in-frame sequences. Some clones are absent from its copies; in checked studies, under half trace to an unresolved V gene, and the reason for the others is unknown. This sample lists 200,000 to 300,000 clones; 85% to 90% were detected once. About 10% of the sample is in the top ten clones. This specimen's treatment or condition label, per the study, means: roughly 19 received Ad26.COV2.S at low or high dose, single or two shots; roughly five received placebo; per-sample allocation not given. For vaccine and placebo recipients, repertoires were sequenced using samples collected on day 63 after the first injection. The sample in question was peripheral blood, obtained in a trial of Ad26.COV2.S vaccine versus placebo. The receptors were gathered from a person aged 18-60 years who received the Ad26.COV2.S COVID-19 vaccine or a placebo.

The chain carries TRBV7-9 and TRBJ2-2; 11 positions match TRBD2. The CDR3 sequence is 16 residues long. J lost 4 bases, V lost 1 base, and 2 bases had no gene match. Looked up from germline, CDR1 is SEHNR and CDR2 is FQNEAQ (reference sequence). In nucleotides, the CDR3 is TGTGCCAGCAGCTTAGTCCTAGCGGGAGGCACCGGGGAGCTGTTTTTT. Protein: CASSLVLAGGTGELFF.

The V call is TRBV13, the J call TRBJ1-1; 7 bases align to TRBD1. CDR1 and CDR2 from the germline V gene are PRHDT and FYEKMQ (reference sequence). This CDR3 is built from 14 residues. V lost 5 bases to trimming and J lost 4 bases; unmatched junction nucleotides: 7. The CDR3 loop is CASSPRTGSTEAFF. In DNA, the CDR3 is TGTGCCAGCAGCCCCCGGACAGGAAGCACTGAAGCTTTCTTT.

The J gene is TRBJ2-1, the V gene TRBV5-1, with unresolved D. The CDR3 has 14 amino acids. The V gene's germline CDR1 is SGHRS and CDR2 YFSETQ. V gave up 4 bases and J gave up 0 bases, with 8 bases separating them. DNA of the CDR3: TGCGCCAGCAGCGGTACGAGCTCCTACAATGAGCAGTTCTTC. Its translation: CASSGTSSYNEQFF.

V usage is TRBV5-1 and J usage is TRBJ2-6; D unresolved. The CDR3 is made up of 17 amino acids. Trimming removed 0 bases at V and 0 bases at J, with 10 bases between. Germline CDR1 and CDR2: SGHRS and YFSETQ. Here the CDR3 reads CASSLEVRSSGANVLTF. CDR3 in DNA: TGCGCCAGCAGCTTGGAGGTTCGGAGCTCTGGGGCCAACGTCCTGACTTTC.

V and J are TRBV28 and TRBJ1-4; D uncertain. Between the trimmed V and J ends, which lost 5 bases and 4 bases, there was a span of 2 bases. The CDR3 sequence is 11 residues long. Germline loops: CDR1 MDHEN, CDR2 SYDVKM. CDR3 nucleotide sequence: TGTGCCAGCAGTCATAATGAAAAACTGTTTTTT. Translated, it gives CASSHNEKLFF.